This TCR beta chain appears in the sequencing data of a study of identical twins. Regarding the study as a whole: Analyses based on zero insertions could be partly confounded by invariant MAIT and iNKT cells. It was out-of-frame TCR alpha sharing in monozygotic twins that models underestimated. While abundant cord blood beta clonotypes carried fewer insertions, memory repertoires showed no such pattern.

The CDR3 has 14 residues. Germline V lookup: CDR1 SNHLY, CDR2 FYNNEI. With V trimmed by 8 bases and J by 5 bases, 8 bases remained unmatched. It was template switching that added a universal primer site, and there were unique molecular identifiers on the cDNA. TCRdb reanalysed the 5' RACE reads using MiXCR and keeps one entry per CDR3 protein. This sample has 1.5 million to 2 million distinct CDR3 sequences, with about 32% found just once. Details on this clonotype: Its antigen remains unknown.

V usage is TRBV2 and J usage is TRBJ2-3; 9 positions agree with TRBD1. Material for sequencing was cord blood. The sequence came from a newborn girl in good health. The CDR3 is CASDGQGTGDTQYF. DNA for the CDR3: TGTGCCAGCGATGGACAGGGGACAGGAGATACGCAGTATTTT.